The entry that follows covers one TCR beta chain sequence. Its cognate antigen is unknown. This specimen comes from a study of vaccination and CD4 T cells after COVID-19. Treatment noted: approximately nine-day PBMC culture with coronavirus spike peptide pools or control peptides (ViraFEST assay). One should note that the unexposed donor's CD4+ T cells were collected before the COVID-19 pandemic (2011-2018). J lost 5 bases, V lost 5 bases, and 7 bases had no gene match. This CDR3 contains 15 residues. An Oncomine TCR Beta short-read assay was used to sequence the DNA from cultured CD4+ T cells. Each CDR3 protein gets one entry after TCRdb re-called the PCR reads with MiXCR. Among around 7,600 distinct CDR3 sequences listed, approximately 51% were seen once.

Material: CD4+ T cells from blood, cultured in vitro. The genes are TRBV12-3 or TRBV12-4 and TRBJ2-7; 12 bases map to TRBD1. The TCR comes from a human donor in good health. DNA of the CDR3: TGTGCCAGCAGTCCCCCCGGGACAGGGGGCCACGAGCAGTACTTC. Translation gives CASSPPGTGGHEQYF.